The present T cell receptor (beta chain) was sequenced within a study of PD-L1 blockade in urothelial cancer. Study in general: The patients had undergone anywhere from 0 to 3 prior chemotherapy regimens. Researchers found blood samples held a median of approximately 150,000 T cells.

Spike-ins of synthetic TCR analog templates went into each PCR. Profiling relied on immunoSEQ multiplex PCR, and the TCRdb table lists in-frame clones only, not all of them. The table lists tens of thousands of clones, 65% to 90% of them singletons. Time point meaning: pretreatment peripheral blood. Patients in the study were battling locally advanced or metastatic urothelial carcinoma. The germline V gene has CDR1 SGHDT and CDR2 YYEEEE. The ends were cut back, 5 bases at V and 8 bases at J, with 17 bases in the middle. This CDR3 has 14 amino acids. The sequencing used PBMCs, collected around atezolizumab (anti-PD-L1) treatment. The TCR was taken from an older man with urothelial cancer. The rearrangement uses TRBV5-6 and TRBJ2-4, with D possibly matching TRBD1 (6 bases). The CDR3 sequence is CASSSVQGFDIQYF. The CDR3 nucleotides are TGTGCCAGCAGTTCGGTTCAGGGGTTTGACATTCAGTACTTC.